This T cell receptor beta chain derives from a study of T cells in Graves' hyperthyroidism and ophthalmopathy. The wider study: Staff took peripheral blood when the initial diagnosis was made, before any treatment began.

With V trimmed by 3 bases and J by 0 bases, 2 bases remained unmatched. CDR1 MNHEY and CDR2 SMNVEV come from the germline V gene (reference sequence). This CDR3 spans 15 amino acids. The table lists this clonotype with many counts. Its antigen is undetermined. Study-wide results and limits: Ophthalmopathy prediction by the model preceded onset by a median approximately 5.9 months.

Researchers amplified the TCR beta CDR3 regions from RNA transcripts. HTBI primers were employed in a first-round RT-PCR of the TCR CDR3. TCRdb used MiXCR to reprocess the multiplex PCR reads, holding one entry per CDR3 protein. This table holds over 350,000 distinct CDR3 sequences, roughly 15% found once. Ophthalmopathy patients showed a Clinical Activity Score of at least 3, NOSPECS grade of at least 4 and duration under 3 months. Pregnant or lactating patients were excluded, as were those with uncontrolled infection or other autoimmune disease. The sequencing input was blood. V is TRBV27 and J is TRBJ2-5; 9 bases are shared with TRBD1. This clonotype was obtained from a man younger than 35 with Graves' ophthalmopathy. The CDR3 DNA is TGTGCCAGCAGTTTCGGACAGGGGTACCAAGAGACCCAGTACTTC. Amino acids: CASSFGQGYQETQYF.